The clone carrying this T cell receptor (beta chain) was found once. What it binds is not known. Trimming pared 1 base from V and 7 bases from J, leaving 8 bases between. CDR3 size: 13 residues. From germline, CDR1 is SGHAT and CDR2 FQNNGV. This sample stems from a study of graft-versus-host responses after intestinal transplantation. On the study more broadly: Tacrolimus and steroids were given for around three years to all recipients after anti-thymocyte globulin induction.

Notes on the study in general: Recipient bone marrow held GvH clones, some seen earlier in ileum or blood. Graft-donor T cell macrochimerism coincided with high graft-versus-host to host-versus-graft clonal ratios in allografts.

TCRdb's table, derived via immunoSEQ multiplex PCR, lists solely in-frame clones and lacks some. Of about 5,600 clones listed, about 75% were seen once; the top ten hold approximately 7%. Researchers processed graft tissue to release intraepithelial and lamina propria lymphocytes. This chain connects TRBV11-2 to TRBJ2-1, with D perhaps TRBD2 (6 bases). Specimen: ileum tissue, collected approximately 33 weeks after intestinal transplant. This clonotype was obtained from a human patient who received an intestinal transplant, so some T cells may come from the graft donor. The CDR3, as DNA: TGTGCCAGCAGCTTAGGTCTAGCGAATGAGCAGTTCTTC. Protein sequence: CASSLGLANEQFF.